This T cell receptor (beta chain) was sequenced during a study of cytomegalovirus exposure and HLA in healthy donors. This CDR3 spans 12 amino acids. The V gene's germline CDR1 is MDHEN and CDR2 SYDVKM. V dropped 4 bases and J dropped 4 bases, with 7 bases sitting between them. PCR primers comprised 60 Vbeta and 13 Jbeta primers. Only in-frame clones appear in the TCRdb table, and some are missing; sequencing was by immunoSEQ multiplex PCR. Of 110,000 to 150,000 clones in the sample, 60% to 75% were seen once. The clonotype was recovered from a man aged 25 to 45 in good health and CMV-seronegative. Sample: PBMCs. The chain combines TRBV28 with TRBJ1-2; D might be TRBD1 (5 bases). CDR3 residues: CASSWGGYGYTF. In DNA, the CDR3 is TGTGCCAGCAGTTGGGGGGGCTATGGCTACACCTTC.